This record concerns one TCR beta chain sequence. This clonotype was observed many times. It lacks a known antigen. No much larger clone exists at a distance of one base, and base qualities are not known. The CDR3 contains 13 residues, cysteine and phenylalanine counted. CDR3 DNA only is kept here, 39 bases in frame from base 1. In the germline V gene, CDR1 corresponds to SGHTA and CDR2 to FQGNSA. Relative to germline, V is 3 bases shorter and J is 1 base shorter, with 7 bases between their ends. The TCR beta CDR3 regions were amplified from RNA transcripts. The first round of RT-PCR for the TCR CDR3 was performed with the HTBI primer set and the Qiagen OneStep RT-PCR kit. Libraries were constructed in a second round of multiplex PCR, after which size selection and purification were performed. The libraries were sequenced on an Illumina HiSeq2000 using paired-end 100 bp reads. In the source study's methods: SOAPnuke was used to process the raw data, removing reads that contained adapters or uncalled bases, had a mean Phred below 15, or lacked an exact match to the constant primer or identifier. High-quality paired reads were merged with COPE v1.2.5, and unique nucleotide sequences were defined as clonotypes. Clonotypes were aligned to IMGT TRBV, TRBD and TRBJ reference segments using MiTCR v1.1. Analysis was restricted to V-J combinations with a frequency above 0.0001, which covered roughly 99% of repertoires. A TCS score was defined as the ratio of F50 (clonal expansion) to E x V (chaos), with BLOSUM62-based TCRdist applied between CDR3 peptides within each V-J. Welch's t-statistics and random forest reduced fewer than 550 V-J features to roughly 13, which were used in a naive Bayes classifier (R e1071). The raw public data were reprocessed by TCRdb itself: fastp quality trimming at Q25, MiXCR clonotype calling, in-frame beta chains only. A single entry per CDR3 protein holds the most common genes and DNA from its merged rows. These V and J calls derive from TCRdb rather than the authors' analysis. The sample table shows fewer than 300,000 distinct CDR3 sequences, and about 15% are seen once. Roughly 30% of the sample is held by the ten biggest clonotypes.

Hyperthyroidism patients were newly diagnosed, with disease duration under 2 months, and aged 18 to 65 years. Patients with uncontrolled infections, other autoimmune diseases, pregnancy or lactation were excluded. Diagnoses were established on the basis of clinical symptoms, serum thyroxine and TRAb, thyroid ultrasound, and orbital computed tomography. Blood from progressor patients was drawn when they were first diagnosed with hyperthyroidism, before any ophthalmopathy symptoms appeared. Ficoll-Paque density gradient centrifugation was used to isolate PBMCs from around 10 ml of fresh peripheral blood. Progressor patients were first diagnosed with Graves' hyperthyroidism and then developed ophthalmopathy during follow-up. Total RNA was extracted using Trizol reagent, and RNA quality was assessed on an Agilent 2100 Bioanalyzer. The data were obtained in a study of T cells in Graves' hyperthyroidism and ophthalmopathy (dated by TCRdb to about 2019). About the full investigation: Peripheral blood samples were taken at initial diagnosis, before any treatment was given. To identify distinguishing TCR V-J signatures, a discovery cohort of around 98 patients was used, comprising roughly 45 with Graves' ophthalmopathy and around 60 with stable Graves' hyperthyroidism. Whether ophthalmopathy could be predicted prospectively was tested in an independent validation cohort made up of 18 to 20 hyperthyroidism patients plus 17 patients who later progressed to ophthalmopathy. The 100 discovery patients were randomly divided into training and test sets at a 7:3 ratio. In addition, the study compared T-cell repertoires in thyroid tissue and in blood from roughly 6 Graves' hyperthyroidism patients. After blood sampling, hyperthyroidism patients were treated with methimazole at a starting dose of 30 mg daily, and ophthalmopathy patients were treated with high-dose intravenous methylprednisolone. The paper reports TCR Vbeta CDR3 sequencing of over 120 peripheral blood samples: under 45 ophthalmopathy, fewer than 85 hyperthyroidism and about 17 progressor patients. Results the study describes overall, beyond this receptor: No statistical method was used to set the sample size in advance, and investigators knew the group allocation. Most expanded thyroid clonotypes (frequency above 0.001) were also detected in blood, a finding suggesting that blood repertoires may reflect thyroid immune responses. A model built on a 13 V-J signature distinguished ophthalmopathy from stable hyperthyroidism, reaching 85% to 90% sensitivity and about 81% specificity in cross-validation and 80%/75% in testing. In validation, progression to ophthalmopathy was predicted by the model with nearly 71% sensitivity and 72.22% specificity, a median of roughly 6.4 months before onset.

This TCR derives from a woman aged 50 to 60 with Graves' hyperthyroidism that later progressed to Graves' ophthalmopathy. Specimen: blood. The chain links TRBV7-2 with TRBJ2-7, with the D gene call left open. The DNA sequence is as follows: TGTGCCAGCAGCTTCCAACGATCCTACGAGCAGTACTTC. Its translation is CASSFQRSYEQYF.